The clone carrying this T cell receptor beta chain turned up a few times. Its antigen is not identified. The sample comes from a study of post-analysis software for immune sequencing data. Study details: Relapsing-remitting, secondary progressive and progressive-relapsing courses of multiple sclerosis were included. Study-level results: Batch-matched samples strongly co-clustered by F measure. Versus controls, multiple sclerosis patients showed significantly lower diversity (normalized Chao1).

Researchers reported that TCR beta cDNA libraries carried unique molecular identifiers. From roughly 1 to 10 million T cells, around 500,000 cDNA molecules were obtained. TCRdb recomputed calls from the PCR reads with MiXCR, one row per CDR3 protein. Here the sample spans roughly 800,000 distinct CDR3 sequences, approximately 44% being singletons. The sequence came from a girl between 5 and 17 years old with multiple sclerosis. Sequencing input: blood.

Here the CDR3 reads CASSLSARKETQYF. The DNA for the CDR3 is TGTGCCAGCAGCCTATCTGCCAGGAAAGAGACCCAGTACTTC. The rearrangement joins TRBV3-1 to TRBJ2-5; D gene ambiguous. The V end was cut by 4 bases, the J end by 3 bases, with 12 bases between. Per the germline V gene, CDR1 is LGHDT and CDR2 is YNNKEL (reference sequence). The CDR3 spans 14 residues.